This T cell receptor (beta chain) was found in a study of T-cell reconstitution after alpha-beta-depleted transplantation in children listed by TCRdb under 2016. About the study as a whole: The study quantitatively tracked T-cell immune reconstitution after TCRalphabeta/CD19-depleted allogeneic hematopoietic cell transplantation in children using TCR repertoire profiling.

Details on this clonotype: The target of this receptor is not known. Nothing much larger sits one base from this clone, and base qualities are not available.

CDR1 and CDR2 are drawn from the germline V gene: KGHSH, LQKENI. There are 15 amino acids in the CDR3, from cysteine to phenylalanine inclusive. Just CDR3 DNA is preserved here, 45 bases in frame from base 1. V is pared back by 1 base and J by 4 bases, with 12 bases lying between the germline termini. The investigation overall reported the following: The apparently early recovery of alphabetaT-cell counts about two months after transplant reportedly depended on only several hundred rapidly expanded clones that came from non-depleted graft cells. Over the following months the frequencies of hyperexpanded clones went down, and after one year T-cell counts and TCRbeta diversity were mostly credited to newly produced T cells. The high TCRbeta diversity at day 60 in some patients was ascribed to recipient T cells and intrathymic progenitors that had survived conditioning.

The sample's treatment or condition label, in plain terms: allogeneic hematopoietic cell transplantation with graft depleted of TCRalphabeta T cells and CD19 B cells. TCRalphabeta/CD19-depleted allogeneic hematopoietic cell grafts were given to the transplant recipients, all of whom were children. Library preparation used PCR. These reads were obtained on an Illumina HiSeq 2500. Molecular barcoding was employed in the preparation of TCR libraries, with unique molecular identifiers being used to normalize TCRbeta repertoire quantification. TCRdb passed the public sequencing reads through fastp at Q25 and MiXCR, retaining productive beta sequences. Each CDR3 protein appears once, grouped with its most common genes and DNA. Counted in this sample were 530,000 or so distinct CDR3 sequences; roughly 30% of them appeared once. The ten largest clones represent around 36% of the sample.

The V gene is TRBV18 and the J gene is TRBJ2-3, with no reliable assignment of the D segment. This receptor was obtained from a boy under two years old with Wiskott-Aldrich syndrome, due to receive a stem cell transplant. This specimen was PBMCs, taken before TCRalphabeta/CD19-depleted stem cell transplant. The nucleotide sequence is TGTGCCAGCTCACCACGAACAGCTGGGCCAGATACGCAGTATTTT. The encoded protein is CASSPRTAGPDTQYF.